Sequencing of this TCR beta chain was carried out in a study of blood T cell repertoires in COVID-19. Whole-study context: Researchers got acute and convalescent COVID-19 samples from the United States, Italy and Spain. The analysed material was cDNA or gDNA that came from T cells, B-cell-depleted T cells, or PBMCs.

From germline, CDR1 is LGHNA and CDR2 YNFKEQ. V dropped 3 bases and J dropped 0; count of bases not matched to a gene: 9. The CDR3 is 17 amino acids. Assay used: immunoSEQ multiplex PCR; TCRdb lists only in-frame clones, some missing. The sample yields under 200,000 clones, approximately 90% seen once. Sequences were obtained from PBMCs or T cells enriched from blood (not recorded which). V and J are TRBV4-2 and TRBJ2-7; 9 bases match TRBD2. The sequence was obtained from a woman younger than 30 who had recovered from COVID-19. CDR3 protein: CASSQEQLAGSSYEQYF. The CDR3 bases are TGTGCCAGCAGCCAGGAGCAACTAGCGGGTAGCTCCTACGAGCAGTACTTC.